The present T cell receptor beta chain was sequenced within a study of blood T cells in healthy people across ages. Looking at the study overall: About one barcoded beta molecule was captured per two T cells (by template switching).

Trimming pared 5 bases from V and 5 bases from J, leaving 25 bases between. Germline V gives CDR1 MDHEN, CDR2 SYDVKM. This CDR3 is 17 amino acids long. With a J-beta primer mix and a sample-barcoded 5' primer, a second PCR ran about 7 to 12 cycles. TCRdb re-analysed the 5' RACE reads in MiXCR, keeping a single row per CDR3 protein. The sample holds about 750,000 distinct CDR3 sequences, 53% seen once. The sequence was collected from a man aged 80 or over in good health. The chain joins TRBV28 to TRBJ2-7, with D uncertain. Sequences were obtained from blood. In nucleotides, the CDR3 is TGTGCCAGCAGTAGCTCCCGTAGGCTTGGGGTATACGACGAGCAGTACTTC. Amino acids: CASSSSRRLGVYDEQYF.